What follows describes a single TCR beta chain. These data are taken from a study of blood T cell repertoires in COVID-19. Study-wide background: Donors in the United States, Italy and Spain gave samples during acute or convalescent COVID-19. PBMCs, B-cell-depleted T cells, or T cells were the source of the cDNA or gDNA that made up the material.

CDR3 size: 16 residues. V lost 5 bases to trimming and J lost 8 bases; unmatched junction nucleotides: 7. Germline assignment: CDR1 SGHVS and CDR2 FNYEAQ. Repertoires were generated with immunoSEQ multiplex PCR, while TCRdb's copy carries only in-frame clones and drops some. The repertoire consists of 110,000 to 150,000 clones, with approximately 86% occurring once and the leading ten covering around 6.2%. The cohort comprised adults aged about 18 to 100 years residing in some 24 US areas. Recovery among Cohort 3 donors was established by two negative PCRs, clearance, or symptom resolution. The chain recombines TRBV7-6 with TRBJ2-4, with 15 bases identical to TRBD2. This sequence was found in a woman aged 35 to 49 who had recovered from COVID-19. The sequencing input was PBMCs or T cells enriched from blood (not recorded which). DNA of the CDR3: TGTGCCAGCAGCGACGGACTAGCGGGGGGGCCATACATTCAGTACTTC. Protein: CASSDGLAGGPYIQYF.